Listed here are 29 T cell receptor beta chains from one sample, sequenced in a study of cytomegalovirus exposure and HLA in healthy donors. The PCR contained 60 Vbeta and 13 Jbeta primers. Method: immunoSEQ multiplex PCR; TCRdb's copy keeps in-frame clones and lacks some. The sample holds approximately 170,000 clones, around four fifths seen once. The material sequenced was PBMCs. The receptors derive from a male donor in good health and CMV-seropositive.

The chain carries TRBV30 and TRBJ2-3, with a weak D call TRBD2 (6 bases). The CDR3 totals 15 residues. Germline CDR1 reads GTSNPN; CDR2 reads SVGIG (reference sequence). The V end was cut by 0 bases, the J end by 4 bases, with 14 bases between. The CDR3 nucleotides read TGTGCCTGGAGTGTACTGACGGGGAGGTCAGATACGCAGTATTTT. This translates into CAWSVLTGRSDTQYF.

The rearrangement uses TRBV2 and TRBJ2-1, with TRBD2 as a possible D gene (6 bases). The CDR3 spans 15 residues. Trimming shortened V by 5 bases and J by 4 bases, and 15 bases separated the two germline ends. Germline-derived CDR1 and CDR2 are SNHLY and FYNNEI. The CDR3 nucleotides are TGTGCCAGCAGTCCGATCGGGAGCCAATACAATGAGCAGTTCTTC. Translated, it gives CASSPIGSQYNEQFF.

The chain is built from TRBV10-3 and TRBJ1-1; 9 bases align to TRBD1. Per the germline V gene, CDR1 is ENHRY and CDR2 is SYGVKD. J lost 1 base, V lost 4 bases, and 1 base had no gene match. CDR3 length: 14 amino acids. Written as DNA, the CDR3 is TGTGCCATCAGTGGGACAGGGGAGAACACTGAAGCTTTCTTT. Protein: CAISGTGENTEAFF.

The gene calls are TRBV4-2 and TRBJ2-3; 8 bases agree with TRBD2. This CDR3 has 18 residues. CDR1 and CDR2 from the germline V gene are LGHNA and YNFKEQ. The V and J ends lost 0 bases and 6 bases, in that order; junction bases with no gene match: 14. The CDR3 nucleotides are TGTGCCAGCAGCCAAGATCGGGGCGGGGCCACGGGGGGGGATACGCAGTATTTT. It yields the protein CASSQDRGGATGGDTQYF.

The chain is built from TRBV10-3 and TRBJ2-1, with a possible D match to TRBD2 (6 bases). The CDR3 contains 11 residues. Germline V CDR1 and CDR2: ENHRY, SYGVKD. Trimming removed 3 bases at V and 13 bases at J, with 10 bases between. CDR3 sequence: CAISDARGQFF. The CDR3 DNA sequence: TGTGCCATCAGTGACGCGCGGGGCCAGTTCTTC.

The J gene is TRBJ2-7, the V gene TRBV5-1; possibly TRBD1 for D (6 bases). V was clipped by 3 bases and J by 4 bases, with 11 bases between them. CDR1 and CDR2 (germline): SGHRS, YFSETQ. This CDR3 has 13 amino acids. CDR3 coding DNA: TGCGCCAGCAGCTGGGGACAACGGTACGAGCAGTACTTC. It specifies CASSWGQRYEQYF.

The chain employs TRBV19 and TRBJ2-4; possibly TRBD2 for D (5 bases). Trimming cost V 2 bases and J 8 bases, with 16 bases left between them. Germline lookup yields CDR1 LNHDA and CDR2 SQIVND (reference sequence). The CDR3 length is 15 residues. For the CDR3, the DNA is TGTGCCAGTAGTATAAGGACGGGGATTCGGGACATTCAGTACTTC. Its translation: CASSIRTGIRDIQYF.

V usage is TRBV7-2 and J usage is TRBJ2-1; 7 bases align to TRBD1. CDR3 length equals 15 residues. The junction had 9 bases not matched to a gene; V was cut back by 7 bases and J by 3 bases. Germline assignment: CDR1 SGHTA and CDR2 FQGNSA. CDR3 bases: TGTGCCAGCACCACTACAGGGGTGAGCTACAATGAGCAGTTCTTC. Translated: CASTTTGVSYNEQFF.

DNA of the CDR3: TGTGCCAGCAGCTTAGCGGGTTTCGGGACTGAAGCTTTCTTT. Its protein product is CASSLAGFGTEAFF. This sequence joins TRBV7-6 and TRBJ1-1; no reliable D call. Trimming took 0 bases from V and 5 from J, leaving 10 bases between them. The CDR3 sequence is 14 residues long. The V gene's germline CDR1 is SGHVS and CDR2 FNYEAQ.

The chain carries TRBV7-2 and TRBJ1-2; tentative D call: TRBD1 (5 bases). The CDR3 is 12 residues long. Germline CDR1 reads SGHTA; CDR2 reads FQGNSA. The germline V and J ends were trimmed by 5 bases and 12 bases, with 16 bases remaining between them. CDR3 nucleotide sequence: TGTGCCAGCAGCCCAGGGCCGGGTTGGGACACCTTC. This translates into CASSPGPGWDTF.

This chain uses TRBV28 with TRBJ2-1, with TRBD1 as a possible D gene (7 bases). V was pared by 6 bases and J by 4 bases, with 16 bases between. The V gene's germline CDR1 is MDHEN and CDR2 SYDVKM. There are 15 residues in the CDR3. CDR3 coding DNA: TGTGCCAGCAGACTTGGGGCGGGACAGTACAATGAGCAGTTCTTC. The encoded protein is CASRLGAGQYNEQFF.

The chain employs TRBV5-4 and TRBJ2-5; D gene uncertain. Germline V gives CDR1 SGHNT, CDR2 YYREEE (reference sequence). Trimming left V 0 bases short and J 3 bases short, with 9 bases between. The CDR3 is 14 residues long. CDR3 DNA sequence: TGTGCCAGCAGCTTGGCACAGCAGGAAGAGACCCAGTACTTC. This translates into CASSLAQQEETQYF.

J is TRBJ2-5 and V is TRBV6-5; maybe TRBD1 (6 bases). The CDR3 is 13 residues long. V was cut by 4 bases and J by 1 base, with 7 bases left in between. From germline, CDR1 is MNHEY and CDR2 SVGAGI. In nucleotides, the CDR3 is TGTGCCAGCAGTTCCAGGGGCCAAGAGACCCAGTACTTC. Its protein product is CASSSRGQETQYF.

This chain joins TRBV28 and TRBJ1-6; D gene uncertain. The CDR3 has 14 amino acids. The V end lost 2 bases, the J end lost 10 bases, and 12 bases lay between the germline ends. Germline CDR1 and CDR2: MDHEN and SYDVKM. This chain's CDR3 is CASSLSLSGSPLHF. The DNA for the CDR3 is TGTGCCAGCAGTTTAAGCCTCTCGGGATCACCCCTCCACTTT.

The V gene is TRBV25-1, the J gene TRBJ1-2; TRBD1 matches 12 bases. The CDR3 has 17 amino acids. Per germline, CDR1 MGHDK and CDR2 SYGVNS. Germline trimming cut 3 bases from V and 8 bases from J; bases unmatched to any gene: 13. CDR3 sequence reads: CASSDGGTGGAGSGYTF. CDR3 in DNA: TGTGCCAGCAGTGACGGAGGGACAGGGGGCGCAGGGAGCGGCTACACCTTC.

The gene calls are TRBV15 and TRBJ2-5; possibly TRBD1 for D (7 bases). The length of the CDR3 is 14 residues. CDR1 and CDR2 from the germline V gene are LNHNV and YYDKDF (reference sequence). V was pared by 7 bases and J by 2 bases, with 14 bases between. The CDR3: CATNRGGRQETQYF. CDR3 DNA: TGTGCCACCAACAGGGGAGGACGTCAAGAGACCCAGTACTTC.

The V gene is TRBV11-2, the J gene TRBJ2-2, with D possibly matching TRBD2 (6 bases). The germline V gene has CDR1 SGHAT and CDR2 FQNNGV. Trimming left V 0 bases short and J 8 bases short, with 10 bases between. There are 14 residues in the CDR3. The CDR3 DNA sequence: TGTGCCAGCAGCTTAGAGGTAGCGGTTGGGGAGCTGTTTTTT. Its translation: CASSLEVAVGELFF.

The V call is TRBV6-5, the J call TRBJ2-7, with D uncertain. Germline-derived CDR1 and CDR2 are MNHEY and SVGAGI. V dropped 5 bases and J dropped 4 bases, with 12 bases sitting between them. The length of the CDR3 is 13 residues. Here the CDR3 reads CASSENDIYEQYF. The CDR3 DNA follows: TGTGCCAGCAGTGAAAACGACATTTACGAGCAGTACTTC.

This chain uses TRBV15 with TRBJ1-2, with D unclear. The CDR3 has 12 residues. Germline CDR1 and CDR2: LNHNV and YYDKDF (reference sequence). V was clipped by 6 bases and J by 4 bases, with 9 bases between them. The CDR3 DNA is TGTGCCACCAGTGACACCCTCTATGGCTACACCTTC. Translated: CATSDTLYGYTF.

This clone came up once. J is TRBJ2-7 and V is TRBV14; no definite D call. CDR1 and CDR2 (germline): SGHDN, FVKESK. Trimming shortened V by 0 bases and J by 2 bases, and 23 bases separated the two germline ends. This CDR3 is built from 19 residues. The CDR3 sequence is CASSQEATTTPRSTYEQYF. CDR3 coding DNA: TGTGCCAGCAGCCAAGAGGCCACTACAACTCCTCGCAGCACCTACGAGCAGTACTTC.

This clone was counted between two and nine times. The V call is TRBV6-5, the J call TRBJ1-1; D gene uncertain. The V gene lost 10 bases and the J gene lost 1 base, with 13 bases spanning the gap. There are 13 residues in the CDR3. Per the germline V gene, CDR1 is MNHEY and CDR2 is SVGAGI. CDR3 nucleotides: TGTGCCACCCCTAAGTTGTCGAACACTGAAGCTTTCTTT. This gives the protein CATPKLSNTEAFF.

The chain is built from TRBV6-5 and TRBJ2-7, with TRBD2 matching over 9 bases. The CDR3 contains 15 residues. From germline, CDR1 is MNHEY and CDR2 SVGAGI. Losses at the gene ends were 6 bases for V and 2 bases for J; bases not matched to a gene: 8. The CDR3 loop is CASRRGLAEAYEQYF. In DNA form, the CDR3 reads TGTGCCAGCAGAAGGGGACTAGCCGAAGCCTACGAGCAGTACTTC.

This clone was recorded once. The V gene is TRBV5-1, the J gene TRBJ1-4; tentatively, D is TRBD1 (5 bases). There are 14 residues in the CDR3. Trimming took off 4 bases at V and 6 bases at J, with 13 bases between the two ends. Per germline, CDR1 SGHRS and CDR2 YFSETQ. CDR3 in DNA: TGCGCCAGCAGCCTCGGGCGGGGCGATGAAAAACTGTTTTTT. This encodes CASSLGRGDEKLFF. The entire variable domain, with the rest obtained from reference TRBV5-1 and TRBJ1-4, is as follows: KAGVTQTPRYLIKTRGQQVTLSCSPISGHRSVSWYQQTPGQGLQFLFEYFSETQRNKGNFPGRFSGRQFSNSRSEMNVSTLELGDSALYLCASSLGRGDEKLFFGSGTQLSVL.

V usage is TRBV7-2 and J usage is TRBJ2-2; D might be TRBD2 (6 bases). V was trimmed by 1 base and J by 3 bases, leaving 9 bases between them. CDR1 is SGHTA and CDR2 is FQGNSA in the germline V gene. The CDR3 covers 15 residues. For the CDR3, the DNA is TGTGCCAGCAGCTTAGGACGGAGGGACACCGGGGAGCTGTTTTTT. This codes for CASSLGRRDTGELFF.

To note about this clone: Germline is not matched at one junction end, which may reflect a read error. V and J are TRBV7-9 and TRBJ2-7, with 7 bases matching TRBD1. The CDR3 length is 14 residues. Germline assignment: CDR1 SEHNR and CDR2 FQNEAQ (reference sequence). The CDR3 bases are TGTTCCAGCAGCCCCCAGGGGGTCTCCTACGAGCAGTACTTC. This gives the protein CSSSPQGVSYEQYF.

This chain's CDR3 is CASNAGQGRNTEAFF. In nucleotides, the CDR3 is TGTGCCAGCAACGCCGGACAGGGAAGGAACACTGAAGCTTTCTTT. The V call is TRBV21-1, the J call TRBJ1-1; the D segment call TRBD1 is taken from the table without a DNA check. TRBV21-1 is recorded as a pseudogene. CDR3 length equals 15 residues.

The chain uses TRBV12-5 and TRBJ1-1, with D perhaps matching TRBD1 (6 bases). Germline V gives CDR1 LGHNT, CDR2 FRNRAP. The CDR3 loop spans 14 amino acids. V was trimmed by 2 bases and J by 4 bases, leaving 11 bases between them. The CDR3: CASGLSGGGTEAFF. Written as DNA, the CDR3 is TGTGCTAGTGGTTTGAGCGGGGGCGGCACTGAAGCTTTCTTT.

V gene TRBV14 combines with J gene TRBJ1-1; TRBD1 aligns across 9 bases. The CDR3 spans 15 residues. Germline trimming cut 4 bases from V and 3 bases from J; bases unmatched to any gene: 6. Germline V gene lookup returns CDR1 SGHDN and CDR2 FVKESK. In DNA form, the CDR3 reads TGTGCCAGCAGCCGGGAGGGGACAGGGCACACTGAAGCTTTCTTT. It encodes CASSREGTGHTEAFF.

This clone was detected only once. The DNA for the CDR3 is TGTGCCAGCAGCGTAGTAGGGGGAGCCAGGGGGCTGAACACTGAAGCTTTCTTT. It translates to CASSVVGGARGLNTEAFF. The chain couples TRBV9 to TRBJ1-1, with 8 bases fitting TRBD1. Losses at the gene ends were 0 bases for V and 0 bases for J; bases not matched to a gene: 10. CDR3 length equals 18 residues. Germline assignment: CDR1 SGDLS and CDR2 YYNGEE.